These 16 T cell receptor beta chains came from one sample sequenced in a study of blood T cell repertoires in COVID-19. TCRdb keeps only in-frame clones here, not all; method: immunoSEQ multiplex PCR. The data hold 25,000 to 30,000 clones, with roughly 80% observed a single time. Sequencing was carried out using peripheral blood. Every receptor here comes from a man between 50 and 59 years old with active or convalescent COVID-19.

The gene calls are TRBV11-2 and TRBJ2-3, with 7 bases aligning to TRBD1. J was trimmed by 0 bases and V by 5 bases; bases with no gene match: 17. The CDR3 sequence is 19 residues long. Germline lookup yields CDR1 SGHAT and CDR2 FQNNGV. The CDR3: CASSPRFLRDSPSTDTQYF. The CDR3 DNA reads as TGTGCCAGCAGCCCACGATTCCTCAGGGACAGTCCTAGCACAGATACGCAGTATTTT.

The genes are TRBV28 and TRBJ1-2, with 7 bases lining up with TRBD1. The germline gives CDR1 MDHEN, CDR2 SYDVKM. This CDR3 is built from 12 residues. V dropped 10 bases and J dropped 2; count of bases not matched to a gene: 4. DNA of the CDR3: TGTGCCACCGCGGACAGGAACTATGGCTACACCTTC. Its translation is CATADRNYGYTF.

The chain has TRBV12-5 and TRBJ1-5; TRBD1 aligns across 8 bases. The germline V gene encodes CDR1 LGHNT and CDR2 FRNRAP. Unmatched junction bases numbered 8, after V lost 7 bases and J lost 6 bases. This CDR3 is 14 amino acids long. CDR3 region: CASALPGGSQPQHF. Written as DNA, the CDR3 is TGTGCTAGTGCCCTCCCAGGGGGCAGTCAGCCCCAGCATTTT. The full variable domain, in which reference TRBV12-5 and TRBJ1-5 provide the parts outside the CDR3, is DARVTQTPRHKVTEMGQEVTMRCQPILGHNTVFWYRQTMMQGLELLAYFRNRAPLDDSGMPKDRFSAEMPDATLATLKIQPSEPRDSAVYFCASALPGGSQPQHFGDGTRLSIL.

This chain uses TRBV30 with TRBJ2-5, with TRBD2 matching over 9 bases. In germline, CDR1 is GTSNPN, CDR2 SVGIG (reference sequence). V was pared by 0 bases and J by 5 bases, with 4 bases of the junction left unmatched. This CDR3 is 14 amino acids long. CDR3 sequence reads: CAWSVGTSWETQYF. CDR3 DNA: TGTGCCTGGAGTGTAGGGACTAGCTGGGAGACCCAGTACTTC. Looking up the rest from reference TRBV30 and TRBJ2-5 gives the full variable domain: SQTIHQWPATLVQPVGSPLSLECTVEGTSNPNLYWYRQAAGRGLQLLFYSVGIGQISSEVPQNLSASRPQDRQFILSSKKLLLSDSGFYLCAWSVGTSWETQYFGPGTRLLVL.

CDR3 region: CASSIGGGSGYTF. The CDR3 DNA reads TGTGCCAGCAGTATTGGAGGCGGATCTGGCTACACCTTC. The chain couples TRBV12-3 or TRBV12-4 to TRBJ1-2; D remains ambiguous. V was cut by 5 bases and J by 7 bases, with 14 bases left in between. The CDR3 has 13 residues.

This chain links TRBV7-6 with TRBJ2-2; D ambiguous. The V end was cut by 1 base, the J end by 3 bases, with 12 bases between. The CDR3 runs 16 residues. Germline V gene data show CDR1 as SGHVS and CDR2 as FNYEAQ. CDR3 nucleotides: TGTGCCAGCAGCTTAGAGGTGACAAGACACACCGGGGAGCTGTTTTTT. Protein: CASSLEVTRHTGELFF.

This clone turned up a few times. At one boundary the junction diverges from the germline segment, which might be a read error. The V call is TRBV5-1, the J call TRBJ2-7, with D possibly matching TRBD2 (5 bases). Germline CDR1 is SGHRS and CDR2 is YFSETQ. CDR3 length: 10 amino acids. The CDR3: CASSLRAGPF. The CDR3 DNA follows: TGCGCCAGCAGCTTAAGGGCGGGCCCCTTC.

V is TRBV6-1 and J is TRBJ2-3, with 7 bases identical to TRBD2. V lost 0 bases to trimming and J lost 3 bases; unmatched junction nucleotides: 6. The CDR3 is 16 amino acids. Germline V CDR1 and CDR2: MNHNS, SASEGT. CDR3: CASSEAGTGGTDTQYF. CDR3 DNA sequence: TGTGCCAGCAGTGAAGCTGGAACGGGGGGTACAGATACGCAGTATTTT.

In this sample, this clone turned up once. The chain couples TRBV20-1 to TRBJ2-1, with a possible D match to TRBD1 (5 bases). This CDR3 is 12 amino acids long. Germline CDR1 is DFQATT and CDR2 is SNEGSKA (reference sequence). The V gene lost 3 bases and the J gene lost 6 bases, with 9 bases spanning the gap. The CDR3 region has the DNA TGCAGTGCTAGTCAGGGCAGCAATGAGCAGTTCTTC. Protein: CSASQGSNEQFF.

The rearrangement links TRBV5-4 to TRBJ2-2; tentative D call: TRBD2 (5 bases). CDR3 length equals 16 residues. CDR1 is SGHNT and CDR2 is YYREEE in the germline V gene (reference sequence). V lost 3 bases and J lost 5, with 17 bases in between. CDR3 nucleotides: TGTGCCAGCAGCTCGACACTAGTCACGGGTACCGGGGAGCTGTTTTTT. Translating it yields CASSSTLVTGTGELFF.

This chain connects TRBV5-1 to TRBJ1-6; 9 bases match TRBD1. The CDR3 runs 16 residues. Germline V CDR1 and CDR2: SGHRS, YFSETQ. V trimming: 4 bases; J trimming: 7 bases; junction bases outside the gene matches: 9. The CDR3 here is CASSRGQGDGNSPLHF. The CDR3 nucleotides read TGCGCCAGCAGCAGGGGACAGGGCGACGGGAATTCACCCCTCCACTTT.

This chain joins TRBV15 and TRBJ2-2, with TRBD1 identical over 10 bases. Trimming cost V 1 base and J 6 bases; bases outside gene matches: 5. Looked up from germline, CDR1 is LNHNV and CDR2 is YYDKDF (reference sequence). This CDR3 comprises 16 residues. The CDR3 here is CATSRAGQGVSGELFF. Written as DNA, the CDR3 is TGTGCCACCAGCAGAGCTGGACAGGGGGTTTCCGGGGAGCTGTTTTTT.

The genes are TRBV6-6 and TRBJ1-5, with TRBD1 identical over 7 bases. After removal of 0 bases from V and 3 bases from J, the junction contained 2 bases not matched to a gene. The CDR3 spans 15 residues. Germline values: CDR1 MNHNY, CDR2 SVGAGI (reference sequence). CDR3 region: CASSYSTGDNQPQHF. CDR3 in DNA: TGTGCCAGCAGTTACTCAACAGGGGACAATCAGCCCCAGCATTTT.

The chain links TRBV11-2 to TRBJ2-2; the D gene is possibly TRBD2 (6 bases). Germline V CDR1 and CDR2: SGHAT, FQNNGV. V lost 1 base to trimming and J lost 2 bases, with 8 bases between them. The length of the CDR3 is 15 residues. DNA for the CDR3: TGTGCCAGCAGCTTAGGCGGGGCTAACACCGGGGAGCTGTTTTTT. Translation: CASSLGGANTGELFF.

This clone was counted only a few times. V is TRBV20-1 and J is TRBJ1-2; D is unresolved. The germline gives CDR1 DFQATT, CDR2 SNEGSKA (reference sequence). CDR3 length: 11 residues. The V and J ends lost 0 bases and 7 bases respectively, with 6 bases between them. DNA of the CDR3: TGCAGTGCTAGAGATTCTGTTGGCTACACCTTC. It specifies CSARDSVGYTF.

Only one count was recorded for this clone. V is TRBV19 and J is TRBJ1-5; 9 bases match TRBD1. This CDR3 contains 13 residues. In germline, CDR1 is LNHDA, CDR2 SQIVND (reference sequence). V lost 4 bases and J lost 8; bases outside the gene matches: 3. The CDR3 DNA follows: TGTGCCAGTAGTAGTGGACAGGGGAAGCCCCAGCATTTT. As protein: CASSSGQGKPQHF.